This record looks at one T cell receptor beta chain sequence and its context. The sample is drawn from a study of blood T cell repertoires in COVID-19. About the study: Whether acute or convalescent, the COVID-19 samples came from the United States, Italy and Spain.

Original handling: Estimation of nucleated cell counts was performed using reference gene primer amplification. The data were produced by immunoSEQ multiplex PCR, yet TCRdb's version contains in-frame clones alone and is incomplete. That table gives V, J and clone size, and the DNA gave D and trimming. The sample includes 150,000 to 200,000 clones, roughly 91% of them seen just once. The junction had 6 bases not matched to a gene; V was cut back by 0 bases and J by 8 bases. Germline CDR1 is SGHRS and CDR2 is YFSETQ. The CDR3 extends over 14 amino acids. This chain links TRBV5-1 with TRBJ1-1, with 8 positions matching TRBD1. The source is a young man with acute or convalescent COVID-19. Sequencing was performed on peripheral blood. CDR3 bases: TGCGCCAGCAGCTTGGGAGACAGGGGTGGAGAAGCTTTCTTT. Translation gives CASSLGDRGGEAFF.